This TCR beta chain was identified in a study of Ad26.COV2.S vaccination and SARS-CoV-2 variants. Study overall: Each vaccinee took Ad26.COV2.S intramuscularly, once or twice 56 days apart.

This clone was seen only a few times. Its antigen is currently unknown. As for treatment: about 20 received Ad26.COV2.S at low or high dose, single or two shots; 5 received placebo; per-sample allocation not given. Repertoires come from day 63 after the first vaccine or placebo injection. An adult aged 18-55 years in Boston served as the donor. SARS-CoV-2 spike from the Wuhan strain was encoded by the vaccine, an Ad26 vector. V lost 2 bases to trimming and J lost 3 bases, with 7 bases between them. CDR3 length equals 13 residues. Germline lookup yields CDR1 SGHRS and CDR2 YFSETQ. Overall study results and limits: Total T cell responses were possibly underestimated by TCR breadth and depth analyses.

Produced via immunoSEQ multiplex PCR; TCRdb's table is partial and in-frame only. The table lists over 450,000 clones, 80% to 90% of them singletons, with 1.5% to 2% in the top ten. This TCR derives from a person between 18 and 65 years old who received the Ad26.COV2.S COVID-19 vaccine or a placebo. The chain recombines TRBV5-1 with TRBJ2-3, with D tentatively TRBD1 (6 bases). The sequenced sample was peripheral blood, obtained in a trial of Ad26.COV2.S vaccine versus placebo. The CDR3 reads CASSFDRTDTQYF. The CDR3 coding sequence is TGCGCCAGCAGCTTCGACAGGACAGATACGCAGTATTTT.